This TCR beta chain stems from a study of T cell changes during pregnancy in multiple sclerosis. J gave up 0 bases and V 6 bases, and 1 base lay outside the gene matches. The CDR3 runs 13 residues. Germline-derived CDR1 and CDR2 are MNHEY and SVGAGI. Repertoires were generated with immunoSEQ multiplex PCR, while TCRdb's copy carries only in-frame clones and drops some. The sample carries around 67,000 clones, roughly 90% recorded once. The V call is TRBV6-5, the J call TRBJ1-2; TRBD1 matches 7 bases. The material was peripheral blood, obtained after pregnancy. The source of this sequence is a female donor in good health, enrolled as a control in a pregnancy study. The CDR3 reads CASRQGPNYGYTF. CDR3 nucleotide sequence: TGTGCCAGCAGACAGGGGCCTAACTATGGCTACACCTTC.